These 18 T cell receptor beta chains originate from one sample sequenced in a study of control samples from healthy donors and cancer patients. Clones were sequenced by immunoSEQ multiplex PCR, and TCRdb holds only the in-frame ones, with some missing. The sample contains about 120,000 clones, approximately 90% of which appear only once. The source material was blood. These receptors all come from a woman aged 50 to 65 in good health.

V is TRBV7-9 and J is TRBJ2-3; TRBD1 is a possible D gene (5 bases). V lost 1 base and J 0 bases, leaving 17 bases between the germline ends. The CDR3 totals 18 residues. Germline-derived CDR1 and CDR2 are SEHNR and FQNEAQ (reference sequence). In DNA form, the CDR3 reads TGTGCCAGCAGCTTAGGGAAAGGGGCACCGTCTAGCACAGATACGCAGTATTTT. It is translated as CASSLGKGAPSSTDTQYF.

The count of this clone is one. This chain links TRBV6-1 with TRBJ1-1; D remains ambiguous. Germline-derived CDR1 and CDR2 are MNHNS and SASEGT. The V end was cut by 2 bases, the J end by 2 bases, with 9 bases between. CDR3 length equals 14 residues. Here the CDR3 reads CASSEFRGNTEAFF. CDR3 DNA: TGTGCCAGCAGTGAATTTCGGGGAAACACTGAAGCTTTCTTT.

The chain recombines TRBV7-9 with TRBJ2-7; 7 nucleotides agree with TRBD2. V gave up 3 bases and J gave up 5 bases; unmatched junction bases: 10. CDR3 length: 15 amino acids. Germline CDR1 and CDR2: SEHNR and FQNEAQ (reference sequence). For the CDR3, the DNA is TGTGCCAGCAGCTTTACCGTGCGGGAGACAGACGAGCAGTACTTC. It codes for CASSFTVRETDEQYF.

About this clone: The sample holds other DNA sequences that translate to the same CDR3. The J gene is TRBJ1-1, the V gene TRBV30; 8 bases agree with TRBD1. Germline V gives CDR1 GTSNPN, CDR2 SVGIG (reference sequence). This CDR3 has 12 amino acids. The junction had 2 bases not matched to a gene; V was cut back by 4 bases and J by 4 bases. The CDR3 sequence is CAWTGGGTEAFF. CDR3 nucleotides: TGTGCCTGGACAGGGGGCGGCACTGAAGCTTTCTTT.

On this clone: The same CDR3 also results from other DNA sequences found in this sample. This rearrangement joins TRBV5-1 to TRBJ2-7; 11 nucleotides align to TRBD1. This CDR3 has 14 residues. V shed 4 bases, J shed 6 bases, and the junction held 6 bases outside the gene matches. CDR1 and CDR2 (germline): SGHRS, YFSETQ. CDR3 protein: CASSKGQGGGEQYF. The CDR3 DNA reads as TGCGCCAGCAGCAAGGGACAGGGGGGGGGCGAGCAGTACTTC.

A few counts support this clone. The CDR3: CASSLSSGASQETQYF. As DNA, the CDR3 is TGTGCCAGCAGCTTATCGAGCGGGGCTTCCCAAGAGACCCAGTACTTC. This chain links TRBV7-8 with TRBJ2-5, with 7 bases matching TRBD2. CDR3 length equals 16 residues. V shed 2 bases, J shed 1 base, and the junction held 7 bases outside the gene matches. Germline loops: CDR1 SGHVS, CDR2 FQNEAQ.

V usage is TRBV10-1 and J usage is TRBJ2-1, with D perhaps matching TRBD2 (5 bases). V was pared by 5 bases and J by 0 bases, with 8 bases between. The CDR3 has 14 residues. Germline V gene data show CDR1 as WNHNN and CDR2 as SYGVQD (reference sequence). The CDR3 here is CASSQTNSYNEQFF. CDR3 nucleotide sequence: TGCGCCAGCAGTCAGACTAACTCCTACAATGAGCAGTTCTTC.

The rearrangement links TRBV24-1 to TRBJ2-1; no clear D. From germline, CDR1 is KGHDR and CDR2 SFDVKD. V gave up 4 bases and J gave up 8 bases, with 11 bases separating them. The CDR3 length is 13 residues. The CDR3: CATSDRAPYEQFF. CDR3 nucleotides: TGTGCCACCAGTGACCGGGCCCCATATGAGCAGTTCTTC.

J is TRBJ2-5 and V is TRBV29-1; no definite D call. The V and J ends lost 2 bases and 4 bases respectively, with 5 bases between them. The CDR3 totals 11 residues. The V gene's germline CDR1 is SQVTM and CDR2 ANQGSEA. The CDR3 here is CSVEILETQYF. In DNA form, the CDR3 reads TGCAGCGTTGAAATCTTAGAGACCCAGTACTTC. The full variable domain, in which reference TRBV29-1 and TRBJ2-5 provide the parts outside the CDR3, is SAVISQKPSRDICQRGTSLTIQCQVDSQVTMMFWYRQQPGQSLTLIATANQGSEATYESGFVIDKFPISRPNLTFSTLTVSNMSPEDSSIYLCSVEILETQYFGPGTRLLVL.

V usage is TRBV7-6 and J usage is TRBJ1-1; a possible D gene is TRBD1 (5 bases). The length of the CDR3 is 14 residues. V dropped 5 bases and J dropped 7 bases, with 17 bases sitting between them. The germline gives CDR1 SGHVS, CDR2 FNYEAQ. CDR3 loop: CASSRGALKGEAFF. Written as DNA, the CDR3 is TGTGCCAGCAGCCGTGGGGCCCTAAAGGGTGAAGCTTTCTTT.

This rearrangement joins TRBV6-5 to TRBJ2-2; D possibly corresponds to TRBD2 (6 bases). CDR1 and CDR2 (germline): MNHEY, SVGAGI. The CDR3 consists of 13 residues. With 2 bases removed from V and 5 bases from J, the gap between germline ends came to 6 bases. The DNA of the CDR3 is TGTGCCAGCAGTTACCGGGGGACCGGGGAGCTGTTTTTT. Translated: CASSYRGTGELFF.

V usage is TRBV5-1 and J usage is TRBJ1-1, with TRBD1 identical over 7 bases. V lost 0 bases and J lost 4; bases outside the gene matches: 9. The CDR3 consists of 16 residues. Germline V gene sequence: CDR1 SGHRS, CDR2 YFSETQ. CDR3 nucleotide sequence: TGCGCCAGCAGCTTGGGCCAGACAGGGCTAGGCACTGAAGCTTTCTTT. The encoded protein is CASSLGQTGLGTEAFF.

CDR3 loop: CSVEYRGAEGYTF. The CDR3 coding sequence is TGCAGCGTTGAATATCGGGGGGCCGAGGGCTACACCTTC. The rearrangement links TRBV29-1 to TRBJ1-2; tentatively, D is TRBD1 (6 bases). Germline V CDR1 and CDR2: SQVTM, ANQGSEA. The CDR3 is made up of 13 amino acids. Trimming left V 2 bases short and J 8 bases short, with 15 bases between.

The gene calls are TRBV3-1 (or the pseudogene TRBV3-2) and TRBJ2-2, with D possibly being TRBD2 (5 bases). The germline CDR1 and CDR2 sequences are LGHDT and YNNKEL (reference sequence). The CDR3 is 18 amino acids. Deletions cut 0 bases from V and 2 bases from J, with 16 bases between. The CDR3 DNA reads TGTGCCAGCAGCCAAGATCTTGTGGGCGCGGGTAACACCGGGGAGCTGTTTTTT. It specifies CASSQDLVGAGNTGELFF.

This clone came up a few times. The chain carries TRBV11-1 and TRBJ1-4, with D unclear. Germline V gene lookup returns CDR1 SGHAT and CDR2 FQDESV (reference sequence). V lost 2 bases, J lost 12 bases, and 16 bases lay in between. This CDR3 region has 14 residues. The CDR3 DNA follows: TGTGCCAGCAGCTTATCAAGAGGATCTAGGGAACTGTTTTTT. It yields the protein CASSLSRGSRELFF.

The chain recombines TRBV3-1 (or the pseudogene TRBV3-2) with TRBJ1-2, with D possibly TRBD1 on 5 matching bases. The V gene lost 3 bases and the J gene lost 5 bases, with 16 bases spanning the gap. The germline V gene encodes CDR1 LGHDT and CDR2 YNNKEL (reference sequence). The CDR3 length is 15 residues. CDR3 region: CASSQIPDSNYGYTF. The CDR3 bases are TGTGCCAGCAGCCAGATCCCAGACAGCAATTATGGCTACACCTTC.

CDR3 protein: CASSSDANTEAFF. CDR3 in DNA: TGTGCCAGCAGTTCCGACGCGAACACTGAAGCTTTCTTT. This rearrangement joins TRBV2 to TRBJ1-1; D is uncertain. Germline CDR1 and CDR2: SNHLY and FYNNEI. The V end lost 5 bases, the J end lost 1 base, and 8 bases lay between the germline ends. This CDR3 contains 13 residues. Drawing the rest from reference TRBV2 and TRBJ1-1, the complete variable domain is EPEVTQTPSHQVTQMGQEVILRCVPISNHLYFYWYRQILGQKVEFLVSFYNNEISEKSEIFDDQFSVERPDGSNFTLKIRSTKLEDSAMYFCASSSDANTEAFFGQGTRLTVV.

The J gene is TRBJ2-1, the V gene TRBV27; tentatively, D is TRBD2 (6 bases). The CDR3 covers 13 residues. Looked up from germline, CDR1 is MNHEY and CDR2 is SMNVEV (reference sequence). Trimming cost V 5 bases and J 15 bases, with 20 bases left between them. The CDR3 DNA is TGTGCCAGCAGTAAACTAGCCAGCTACCCCCCGTTCTTC. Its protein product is CASSKLASYPPFF.